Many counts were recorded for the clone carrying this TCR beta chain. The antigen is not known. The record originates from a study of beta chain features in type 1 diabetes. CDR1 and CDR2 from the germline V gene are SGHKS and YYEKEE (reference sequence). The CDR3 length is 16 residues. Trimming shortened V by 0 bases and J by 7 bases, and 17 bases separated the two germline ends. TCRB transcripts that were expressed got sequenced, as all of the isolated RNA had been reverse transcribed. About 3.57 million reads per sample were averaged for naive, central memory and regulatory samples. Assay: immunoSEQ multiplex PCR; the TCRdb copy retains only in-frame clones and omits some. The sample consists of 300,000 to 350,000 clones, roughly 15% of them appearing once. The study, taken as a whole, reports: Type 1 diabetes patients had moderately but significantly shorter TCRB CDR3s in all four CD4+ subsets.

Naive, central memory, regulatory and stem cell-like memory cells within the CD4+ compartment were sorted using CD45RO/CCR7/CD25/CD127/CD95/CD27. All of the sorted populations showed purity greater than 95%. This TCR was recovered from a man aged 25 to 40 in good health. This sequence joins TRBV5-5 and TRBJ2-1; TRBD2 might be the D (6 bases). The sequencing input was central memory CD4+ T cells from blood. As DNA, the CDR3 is TGTGCCAGCAGCTTGGTAATCCGGGTAGGAGGGAATGAGCAGTTCTTC. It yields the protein CASSLVIRVGGNEQFF.